The source of this T cell receptor (beta chain) is a study of glioma-infiltrating T cells. The germline V gene encodes CDR1 MNHEY and CDR2 SVGAGI. This CDR3 has 16 residues. The iRepertoire nested amplicon-rescue multiplex PCR amplified TCR alpha and beta CDR3s from RNA. Tissue mRNA or PBMC total RNA, roughly 100-400 ng, went into one-step reverse transcription and amplification. TCRdb re-called the multiplex PCR reads through MiXCR, storing one row per CDR3 protein. Counted here are some 190,000 distinct CDR3 sequences, about 31% occurring once; the ten biggest clones make up around 20%. Remarks on this clonotype: Its matching antigen is unknown. Compared with germline, one end of the junction differs, possibly owing to a read error.

Findings of the study overall: Very few CDR3 sequences were shared between tissue and blood. Non-neoplastic patients had below-expected tissue-blood divergence, while all gliomas exceeded expectation.

Sample: glioma tissue, nonneoplastic brain tissue, or PBMCs (not recorded which). The chain employs TRBV6-5 and TRBJ1-1, with TRBD1 as a possible D gene (5 bases). The receptor was derived from a human donor with low-grade glioma or glioblastoma, undergoing nonglioma brain surgery, or in good health (not recorded which). DNA for the CDR3: TGTTCCAGCAGTTACGGGGGATCAGGGTTGGTCACTGAAGCTTTCTTT. Protein: CSSSYGGSGLVTEAFF.